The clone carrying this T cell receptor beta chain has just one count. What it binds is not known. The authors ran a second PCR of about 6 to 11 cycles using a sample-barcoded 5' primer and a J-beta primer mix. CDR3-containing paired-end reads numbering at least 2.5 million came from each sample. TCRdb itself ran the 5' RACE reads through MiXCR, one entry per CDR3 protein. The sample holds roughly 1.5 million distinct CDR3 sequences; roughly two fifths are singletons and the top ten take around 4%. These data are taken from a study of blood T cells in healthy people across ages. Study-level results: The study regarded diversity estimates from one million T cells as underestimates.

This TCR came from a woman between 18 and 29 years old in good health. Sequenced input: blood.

The CDR3 sequence is CAWRARGFYEQYF. The DNA of the CDR3 is TGTGCCTGGAGGGCCCGAGGGTTCTACGAGCAGTACTTC. The rearrangement links TRBV30 to TRBJ2-7; perhaps TRBD2 as D (5 bases). CDR1 and CDR2 from the germline V gene are GTSNPN and SVGIG (reference sequence). V was clipped by 3 bases and J by 3 bases, with 12 bases between them. This CDR3 region has 13 residues.